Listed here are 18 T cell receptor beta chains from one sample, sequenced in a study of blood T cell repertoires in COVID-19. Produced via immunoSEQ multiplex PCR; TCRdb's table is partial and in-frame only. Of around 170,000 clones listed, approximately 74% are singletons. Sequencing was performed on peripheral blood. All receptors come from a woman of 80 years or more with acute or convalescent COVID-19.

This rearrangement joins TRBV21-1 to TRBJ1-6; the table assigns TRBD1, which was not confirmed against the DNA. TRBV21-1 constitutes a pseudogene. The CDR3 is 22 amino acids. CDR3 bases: TGTGCCAGCAGCAAAGCGCTGGTTACTTTGGGCAGGGTATATCCCTATAATTCACCCCTCCACTTT. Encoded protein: CASSKALVTLGRVYPYNSPLHF.

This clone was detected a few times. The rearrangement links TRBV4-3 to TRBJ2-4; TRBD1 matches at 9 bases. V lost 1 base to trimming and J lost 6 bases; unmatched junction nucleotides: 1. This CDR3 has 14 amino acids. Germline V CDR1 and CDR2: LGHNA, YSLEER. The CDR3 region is CASSQGTGANIQYF. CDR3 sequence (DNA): TGCGCCAGCAGCCAAGGGACAGGGGCAAACATTCAGTACTTC.

CDR3: CASNSSIGVAGGPLFF. The CDR3 nucleotides read TGTGCCAGTAACTCCTCCATTGGGGTAGCGGGAGGGCCATTGTTCTTC. The V gene is TRBV19, the J gene TRBJ2-1; 11 bases align to TRBD2. The J segment lost 15 bases and the V segment lost 7 bases, leaving 20 bases of the junction unmatched. The CDR3 has 16 residues. Germline CDR1 LNHDA, CDR2 SQIVND (reference sequence).

CDR3 sequence (DNA): TGTGCCAGCAGTTATACGGAGACCTACGAGCAGTACTTC. Translated, it gives CASSYTETYEQYF. This chain joins TRBV7-9 and TRBJ2-7, with D unresolved. CDR3 length: 13 residues. Trimming stripped 6 bases from V and 2 bases from J, with 11 bases between. CDR1 is SEHNR, CDR2 FQNEAQ, per germline (reference sequence).

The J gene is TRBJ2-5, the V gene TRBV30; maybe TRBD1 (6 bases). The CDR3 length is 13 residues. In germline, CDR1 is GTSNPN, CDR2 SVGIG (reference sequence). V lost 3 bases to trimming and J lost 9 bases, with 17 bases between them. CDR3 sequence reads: CAWSEQGVEPQYF. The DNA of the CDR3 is TGTGCCTGGAGCGAACAGGGAGTTGAACCCCAGTACTTC.

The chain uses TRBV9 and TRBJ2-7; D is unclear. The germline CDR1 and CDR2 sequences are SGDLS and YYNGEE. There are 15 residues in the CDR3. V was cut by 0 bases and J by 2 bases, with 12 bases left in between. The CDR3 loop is CASSVEPTETYEQYF. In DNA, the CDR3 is TGTGCCAGCAGCGTAGAGCCAACAGAGACCTACGAGCAGTACTTC.

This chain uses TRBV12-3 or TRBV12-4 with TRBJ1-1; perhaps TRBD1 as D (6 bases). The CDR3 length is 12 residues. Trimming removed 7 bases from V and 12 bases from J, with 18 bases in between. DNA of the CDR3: TGTGCCAGCACCCTAGGGGGGGGTGGGTCTTTCTTT. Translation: CASTLGGGGSFF.

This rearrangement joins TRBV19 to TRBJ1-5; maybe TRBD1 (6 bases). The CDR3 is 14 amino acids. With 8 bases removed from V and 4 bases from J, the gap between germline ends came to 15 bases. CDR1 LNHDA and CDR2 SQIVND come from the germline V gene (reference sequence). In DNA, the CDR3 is TGTGCCAGTGTCGGGACATCCCAGAATCAGCCCCAGCATTTT. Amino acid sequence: CASVGTSQNQPQHF. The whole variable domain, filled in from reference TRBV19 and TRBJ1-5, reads DGGITQSPKYLFRKEGQNVTLSCEQNLNHDAMYWYRQDPGQGLRLIYYSQIVNDFQKGDIAEGYSVSREKKESFPLTVTSAQKNPTAFYLCASVGTSQNQPQHFGDGTRLSIL.

The CDR3 spells CASRSTSGTGGLVSNQPQHF. Here the CDR3 DNA reads TGTGCCAGCAGATCAACTTCGGGGACAGGGGGCTTGGTCAGCAATCAGCCCCAGCATTTT. V and J are TRBV28 and TRBJ1-5, with 12 bases that match TRBD1. This CDR3 region has 20 residues. Germline V gives CDR1 MDHEN, CDR2 SYDVKM. Trimming cost V 6 bases and J 1 base; bases outside gene matches: 16.

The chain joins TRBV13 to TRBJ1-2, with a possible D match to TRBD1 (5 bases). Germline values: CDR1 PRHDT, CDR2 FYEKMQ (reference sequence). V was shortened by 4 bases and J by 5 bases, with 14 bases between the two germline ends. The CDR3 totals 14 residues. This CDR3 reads CASSSGPGGYGYTF. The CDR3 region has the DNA TGTGCCAGCAGCTCCGGGCCGGGGGGGTATGGCTACACCTTC.

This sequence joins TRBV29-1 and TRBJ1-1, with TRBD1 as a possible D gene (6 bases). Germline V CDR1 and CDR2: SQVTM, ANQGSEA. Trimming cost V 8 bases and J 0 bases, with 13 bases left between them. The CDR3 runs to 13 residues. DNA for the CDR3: TGCAGCCCCACGGGACACCTGAACACTGAAGCTTTCTTT. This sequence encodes CSPTGHLNTEAFF.

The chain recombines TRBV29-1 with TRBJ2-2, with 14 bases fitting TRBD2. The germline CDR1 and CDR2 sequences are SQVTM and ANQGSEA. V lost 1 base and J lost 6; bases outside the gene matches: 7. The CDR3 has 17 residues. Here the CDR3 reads CSVEGVGTSGSAGELFF. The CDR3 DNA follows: TGCAGCGTTGAAGGGGTTGGGACTAGCGGGAGTGCCGGGGAGCTGTTTTTT.

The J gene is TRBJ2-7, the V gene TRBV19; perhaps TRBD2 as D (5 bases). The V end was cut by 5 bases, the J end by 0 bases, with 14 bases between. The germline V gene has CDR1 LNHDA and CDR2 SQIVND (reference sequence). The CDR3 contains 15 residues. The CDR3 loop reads CASSPGSRSSYEQYF. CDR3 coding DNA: TGTGCCAGTAGTCCGGGGTCCAGGAGCTCCTACGAGCAGTACTTC.

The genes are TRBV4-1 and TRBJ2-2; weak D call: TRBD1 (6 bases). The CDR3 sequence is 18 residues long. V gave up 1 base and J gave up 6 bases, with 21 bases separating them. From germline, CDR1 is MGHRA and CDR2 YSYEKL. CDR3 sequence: CASSQGTRGGGYSGELFF. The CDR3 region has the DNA TGCGCCAGCAGCCAAGGTACGCGCGGTGGGGGCTATTCCGGGGAGCTGTTTTTT.

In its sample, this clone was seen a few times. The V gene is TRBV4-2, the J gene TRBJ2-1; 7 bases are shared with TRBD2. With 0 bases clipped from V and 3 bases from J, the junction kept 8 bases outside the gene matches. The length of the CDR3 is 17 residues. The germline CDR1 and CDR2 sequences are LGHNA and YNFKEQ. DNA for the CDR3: TGTGCCAGCAGCCAAGATCTTGCGCGGGGGAACTACAATGAGCAGTTCTTC. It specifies CASSQDLARGNYNEQFF.

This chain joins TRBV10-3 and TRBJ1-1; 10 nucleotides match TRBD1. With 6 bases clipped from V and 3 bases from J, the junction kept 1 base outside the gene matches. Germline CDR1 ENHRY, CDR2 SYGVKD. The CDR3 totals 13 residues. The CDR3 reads CAISGQGDTEAFF. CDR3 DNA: TGTGCCATCAGCGGACAGGGGGACACTGAAGCTTTCTTT.

CDR3: CASSRDRTSMNTEAFF. The DNA for the CDR3 is TGTGCCAGCTCACGTGACAGGACTTCCATGAACACTGAAGCTTTCTTT. The chain links TRBV18 to TRBJ1-1, with a weak D call TRBD1 (6 bases). Trimming took 4 bases from V and 0 from J, leaving 15 bases between them. This CDR3 contains 16 residues. Looked up from germline, CDR1 is KGHSH and CDR2 is LQKENI.

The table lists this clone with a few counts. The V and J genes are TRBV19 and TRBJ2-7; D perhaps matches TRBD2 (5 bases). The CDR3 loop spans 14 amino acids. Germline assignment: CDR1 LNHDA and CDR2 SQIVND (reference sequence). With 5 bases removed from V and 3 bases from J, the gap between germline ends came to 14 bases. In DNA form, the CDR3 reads TGTGCCAGTAGTCACGCCAGCGGAAACTACGAGCAGTACTTC. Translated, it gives CASSHASGNYEQYF.